The T cell receptor (beta chain) described here comes from a study of T cell repertoires in cytomegalovirus infection (dated by TCRdb to 2018 to 2020). A note on the overall study: The peptide stimulations were aimed at well-studied HLA-B-restricted epitopes as well as recently identified HLA-C-restricted CMV epitopes, whose presentation resists viral immunomodulation. Donor HLA type was relevant to the analysis, because carriage of CMV infection together with the matching HLA type was indicated by public TCR beta signatures.

The study at large found these results: Cumulative frequency of public TCR beta family members discriminated carriers of CMV infection plus the relevant HLA type in this cohort and an independent approximately 360-donor cohort. In the ex vivo response, HLA-C-restricted CMV-specific TCR beta clonotypes were dominant, and in two of eight donors the single most frequent clonotype came from this HLA-C-restricted group.

On this clonotype itself: The antigen it recognizes is unknown. No base quality information exists; no much larger clone differs at one position.

Instrument on record: Illumina HiSeq 1500. TCRdb ran its own pipeline on the public reads, namely fastp trimming at Q25 and MiXCR clone calling, and kept in-frame beta chains. Every entry covers one CDR3 protein and lists the most common genes and DNA from its rows. The sample yields around 710,000 distinct CDR3 sequences; 29% were counted once. The top ten clonotypes cover 10% to 15% of the sample. The V and J ends are trimmed by 1 base and 4 bases, leaving 13 bases between them. The CDR3 contains 15 residues, cysteine and phenylalanine counted. Kept here is only the CDR3 DNA, which spans 45 bases and is read in frame from base 1. CDR1 and CDR2 are drawn from the germline V gene (reference sequence): SEHNR, FQNEAQ. The treatment or condition label, as the study defines it: in vitro stimulation with specific CMV peptide epitopes to enrich CMV-specific T cells.

Sequencing used cultured CD8+ T cells from PBMCs, obtained from culture after CMV antigen stimulation. The sequence came from a human donor in good health (CMV status not recorded). Some clones in this sample may be carry-over from other donors' samples. The sequence joins TRBV7-9 to TRBJ1-2, with the D gene uncertain. The encoded CDR3 is CASSLVGREGYGYTF. The bases read TGTGCCAGCAGCTTAGTAGGTAGGGAAGGCTATGGCTACACCTTC.